One and the same sample provided the 26 T cell receptor beta chains below, sequenced in a study of blood T cell repertoires in COVID-19. Profiled with immunoSEQ multiplex PCR; TCRdb holds only in-frame clones, not every one. The sample consists of 490,000 or so clones, about 85% of them appearing once. Input material: PBMCs or T cells enriched from blood (not recorded which). These receptors came from a woman in her sixties who had recovered from COVID-19.

The chain employs TRBV7-9 and TRBJ1-3, with unresolved D. V was cut by 0 bases and J by 0 bases, with 3 bases left in between. The germline V gene encodes CDR1 SEHNR and CDR2 FQNEAQ (reference sequence). The CDR3 extends over 14 amino acids. The CDR3 DNA reads TGTGCCAGCAGCTTAGCGGCCTCTGGAAACACCATATATTTT. It encodes CASSLAASGNTIYF.

The chain employs TRBV19 and TRBJ2-1, with 7 bases aligning to TRBD1. Germline CDR1 and CDR2: LNHDA and SQIVND (reference sequence). Unmatched junction bases numbered 7, after V lost 5 bases and J lost 9 bases. This CDR3 has 13 residues. The CDR3 is CASSLAWDSEQFF. The CDR3 DNA reads TGTGCCAGTAGTTTAGCGTGGGACAGTGAGCAGTTCTTC.

This chain uses TRBV27 with TRBJ1-4; D may be TRBD1 (5 bases). Looked up from germline, CDR1 is MNHEY and CDR2 is SMNVEV (reference sequence). The CDR3 is 13 residues long. V lost 3 bases, J lost 7 bases, and 9 bases lay in between. The CDR3: CASSFGTREKLFF. In DNA, the CDR3 is TGTGCCAGCAGTTTTGGGACTCGTGAAAAACTGTTTTTT.

V usage is TRBV6-5 and J usage is TRBJ1-3; D perhaps matches TRBD1 (6 bases). Deletions cut 0 bases from V and 4 bases from J, with 13 bases between. Germline V gene lookup returns CDR1 MNHEY and CDR2 SVGAGI. The CDR3 runs to 16 residues. The CDR3 DNA is TGTGCCAGCAGTTACTCTCCGGACAGCCGAGGAAACACCATATATTTT. It yields the protein CASSYSPDSRGNTIYF.

The gene calls are TRBV19 and TRBJ1-5; D not certain. Germline CDR1 is LNHDA and CDR2 is SQIVND (reference sequence). The ends were cut back, 5 bases at V and 11 bases at J, with 16 bases in the middle. The CDR3 runs 13 residues. The CDR3 DNA follows: TGTGCCAGTAGTTCGTTTGGCGAAGGAGCCCAGCATTTT. Amino acids: CASSSFGEGAQHF.

The chain combines TRBV24-1 with TRBJ2-3; 11 bases are a match to TRBD2. The CDR3 contains 20 residues. Germline V CDR1 and CDR2: KGHDR, SFDVKD. V lost 1 base to trimming and J lost 2 bases; unmatched junction nucleotides: 13. The CDR3 DNA follows: TGTGCCACCAGTGATTTTCGGGCTAGCGGGGGGTCTTACGACACAGATACGCAGTATTTT. Translation gives CATSDFRASGGSYDTDTQYF.

The rearrangement joins TRBV12-3 or TRBV12-4 to TRBJ2-7, with D unresolved. The germline V and J ends were trimmed by 5 bases and 12 bases, with 17 bases remaining between them. This CDR3 region has 12 residues. CDR3 in DNA: TGTGCCAGCAGTCCCGAGGTTAGATATTCGTACTTC. It translates to CASSPEVRYSYF.

The chain employs TRBV10-3 and TRBJ1-1; D might be TRBD1 (6 bases). There are 14 residues in the CDR3. The germline V and J ends were trimmed by 0 bases and 7 bases, with 12 bases remaining between them. CDR1 and CDR2 (germline): ENHRY, SYGVKD. In DNA form, the CDR3 reads TGTGCCATCAGTGAGTCAAGGGAACAGGGTGAAGCTTTCTTT. This sequence encodes CAISESREQGEAFF.

The rearrangement joins TRBV6-5 to TRBJ1-3; D uncertain. The CDR3 length is 13 residues. Trimming shortened V by 8 bases and J by 4 bases, and 12 bases separated the two germline ends. CDR1 is MNHEY and CDR2 is SVGAGI in the germline V gene. CDR3 amino acids: CASATREGNTIYF. DNA for the CDR3: TGTGCCAGCGCCACTAGGGAGGGAAACACCATATATTTT.

This chain uses TRBV6-2 or TRBV6-3 with TRBJ2-3; the match to TRBD2 covers 16 bases. CDR1 is MNHEY and CDR2 is SVGEGT in the germline V gene. V lost 6 bases, J lost 0 bases, and 9 bases stayed unmatched. The CDR3 has 19 amino acids. The CDR3, as DNA: TGTGCCAGCAGCCCGGGGACTAGCGGGGGGGAACGTAGCACAGATACGCAGTATTTT. As protein: CASSPGTSGGERSTDTQYF.

This chain uses TRBV7-2 with TRBJ1-1; D may be TRBD1 (5 bases). Deletions cut 1 base from V and 2 bases from J, with 14 bases between. Germline lookup yields CDR1 SGHTA and CDR2 FQGNSA. This CDR3 spans 16 amino acids. CDR3 DNA: TGTGCCAGCAGCTTAGGGTGGGGCAGTAAAAACACTGAAGCTTTCTTT. Translation: CASSLGWGSKNTEAFF. The complete variable domain, with remaining parts taken from reference TRBV7-2 and TRBJ1-1, reads GAGVSQSPSNKVTEKGKDVELRCDPISGHTALYWYRQSLGQGLEFLIYFQGNSAPDKSGLPSDRFSAERTGGSVSTLTIQRTQQEDSAVYLCASSLGWGSKNTEAFFGQGTRLTVV.

The chain carries TRBV6-5 and TRBJ1-1; 7 bases agree with TRBD1. In germline, CDR1 is MNHEY, CDR2 SVGAGI. CDR3 size: 14 residues. With 2 bases clipped from V and 8 bases from J, the junction kept 8 bases outside the gene matches. DNA of the CDR3: TGTGCCAGCAGTTACACCCCACAGGGGCAGGAAGCTTTCTTT. Its translation is CASSYTPQGQEAFF.

The CDR3 region is CASSQAVSSYNEQFF. In DNA, the CDR3 is TGTGCCAGCAGCCAGGCGGTGAGCTCCTACAATGAGCAGTTCTTC. The chain employs TRBV14 and TRBJ2-1; D is unclear. The germline gives CDR1 SGHDN, CDR2 FVKESK. The CDR3 has 15 amino acids. The V end was cut by 3 bases, the J end by 0 bases, with 9 bases between.

V gene TRBV5-1 combines with J gene TRBJ2-4; no firm D call. The CDR3 contains 17 residues. Trimming removed 1 base at V and 1 base at J, with 15 bases between. Germline values: CDR1 SGHRS, CDR2 YFSETQ. The CDR3, as DNA: TGCGCCAGCAGCTTGTTACCTGGGCCGGCGGCCAAAAACATTCAGTACTTC. This codes for CASSLLPGPAAKNIQYF.

This rearrangement joins TRBV5-6 to TRBJ2-7; perhaps TRBD2 as D (6 bases). Germline values: CDR1 SGHDT, CDR2 YYEEEE. The V gene lost 2 bases and the J gene lost 5 bases, with 11 bases spanning the gap. There are 13 residues in the CDR3. The CDR3 DNA sequence: TGTGCCAGCAGCTTTAGCGGCCTCGACGAGCAGTACTTC. Protein product: CASSFSGLDEQYF.

V gene TRBV29-1 combines with J gene TRBJ2-3, with D maybe TRBD2 (5 bases). Trimming removed 7 bases from V and 6 bases from J, with 8 bases in between. Germline V gene lookup returns CDR1 SQVTM and CDR2 ANQGSEA. This CDR3 comprises 10 residues. The CDR3 loop is CSGRKDTQYF. In DNA form, the CDR3 reads TGCAGCGGGAGGAAGGATACGCAGTATTTT.

This clone was seen ten or more times. The V gene is TRBV2, the J gene TRBJ1-1; 9 nucleotides align to TRBD1. V lost 6 bases and J lost 11; bases outside the gene matches: 13. The CDR3 spans 14 residues. CDR1 and CDR2 from the germline V gene are SNHLY and FYNNEI. The chain's CDR3 is CASRGTGWLVVAFF. The CDR3, as DNA: TGTGCCAGCAGAGGGACAGGGTGGCTGGTTGTGGCTTTCTTT.

The J gene is TRBJ2-3, the V gene TRBV3-1 (or the pseudogene TRBV3-2), with 8 bases lining up with TRBD2. This CDR3 is built from 15 residues. V gave up 0 bases and J gave up 10 bases; unmatched junction bases: 9. CDR1 is LGHDT and CDR2 is YNNKEL in the germline V gene (reference sequence). As DNA, the CDR3 is TGTGCCAGCAGCCAAGAGGGGCTAGGACTAGCATCGCAGTATTTT. Translating it yields CASSQEGLGLASQYF.

The rearrangement uses TRBV18 and TRBJ1-1; 8 bases fit TRBD1. The CDR3 totals 13 residues. Germline V lookup: CDR1 KGHSH, CDR2 LQKENI. The V and J ends lost 8 bases and 6 bases, in that order; junction bases with no gene match: 8. The chain's CDR3 is CASQGQVMAEAFF. DNA for the CDR3: TGTGCCAGCCAGGGACAGGTGATGGCTGAAGCTTTCTTT.

The V and J genes are TRBV10-3 and TRBJ2-7; tentatively, D is TRBD1 (5 bases). CDR1 ENHRY and CDR2 SYGVKD come from the germline V gene. The CDR3 has 15 amino acids. With 2 bases removed from V and 5 bases from J, the gap between germline ends came to 16 bases. DNA of the CDR3: TGTGCCATCAGTGAGCTCGTCGTCGCCAGGGACGAGCAGTACGTC. It is translated as CAISELVVARDEQYV.

This clone has a handful of counts. The chain has TRBV7-2 and TRBJ1-6, with TRBD1 matching over 7 bases. V lost 4 bases to trimming and J lost 6 bases; unmatched junction nucleotides: 6. The CDR3 consists of 15 residues. CDR1 and CDR2 (germline): SGHTA, FQGNSA. The CDR3 DNA reads TGTGCCAGCAGCTCATCCGGGACAGTTAATTCACCCCTCCACTTT. Translation: CASSSSGTVNSPLHF.

This chain joins TRBV12-3 or TRBV12-4 and TRBJ2-7; no clear D. The CDR3 extends over 11 amino acids. Trimming stripped 5 bases from V and 6 bases from J, with 8 bases between. The CDR3 reads CASSRLGEQYF. For the CDR3, the DNA is TGTGCCAGCAGTCGTCTCGGCGAGCAGTACTTC.

The chain recombines TRBV28 with TRBJ2-5, with D perhaps TRBD2 (6 bases). CDR3 size: 13 residues. CDR1 and CDR2 from the germline V gene are MDHEN and SYDVKM. The V gene lost 6 bases and the J gene lost 3 bases, with 11 bases spanning the gap. CDR3 DNA sequence: TGTGCCAGCAGACTTGGGGGGAAAGAGACCCAGTACTTC. Its protein is CASRLGGKETQYF.

The chain uses TRBV15 and TRBJ2-3; TRBD1 matches 7 bases. V lost 5 bases to trimming and J lost 8 bases; unmatched junction nucleotides: 10. The CDR3 extends over 14 amino acids. Germline lookup yields CDR1 LNHNV and CDR2 YYDKDF (reference sequence). In DNA, the CDR3 is TGTGCCACCAGCGTTGACAGGGCGCTGGGTACGCAGTATTTT. Translation gives CATSVDRALGTQYF.

The CDR3 DNA sequence: TGTGCCAGCAGTACTAATCAGGGGTTTGGTGAGCAGTTCTTC. As protein: CASSTNQGFGEQFF. The chain links TRBV27 to TRBJ2-1, with a weak D call TRBD1 (6 bases). CDR3 length: 14 amino acids. V lost 5 bases and J lost 9, with 17 bases in between. The germline V gene has CDR1 MNHEY and CDR2 SMNVEV (reference sequence).

The chain links TRBV5-1 to TRBJ2-2; 8 bases line up with TRBD1. With 7 bases clipped from V and 2 bases from J, the junction kept 7 bases outside the gene matches. The germline CDR1 and CDR2 sequences are SGHRS and YFSETQ. This CDR3 spans 15 amino acids. The CDR3 DNA reads as TGCGCCAGCGCTAGGACAGGGACAAACACCGGGGAGCTGTTTTTT. Translation gives CASARTGTNTGELFF. The full variable domain, rest sourced from reference TRBV5-1 and TRBJ2-2, is KAGVTQTPRYLIKTRGQQVTLSCSPISGHRSVSWYQQTPGQGLQFLFEYFSETQRNKGNFPGRFSGRQFSNSRSEMNVSTLELGDSALYLCASARTGTNTGELFFGEGSRLTVL.